This TCR beta chain stems from a study of regulatory dendritic cells for organ transplantation. Study background: On day 6, the dendritic cells were exposed to LPS. Findings and caveats of the study: Between individuals, the alloreactive memory CD8+ T cell pool differed considerably. Among resting subsets, memory CD8+ cells contained the most alloreactive clonotypes. Regulatory dendritic cells appeared to expand memory CD8+ clones less than mature ones.

CFSE-labeled sorted T cells met regulatory or mature dendritic cells for under 6 days. This CDR3 is built from 16 residues. To note about this clone: Its antigen remains unidentified.

Sequencing was performed with immunoSEQ multiplex PCR; in TCRdb, only in-frame clones are kept and a portion is missing. In the table there are 15,000 to 20,000 clones, roughly 80% of which are singletons. The source is a human donor in good health. What was sequenced was memory CD4+ T cells from blood cultured with regulatory dendritic cells. Indicated subset: CD45RO+ memory T cells. The rearrangement uses TRBV21-1 and TRBJ1-2; the table's D gene call, TRBD1, was not cross checked with the DNA. TRBV21-1 is reported as a pseudogene. The CDR3, as DNA: TGTGCCAGCAGCACTCGGACAGTTCCGGCTAACTATGGCTACACCTTC. Protein: CASSTRTVPANYGYTF.